A selection of T cell receptor beta chains follows, all from one sample in a study of blood T cell repertoires in COVID-19. Assay used: immunoSEQ multiplex PCR; TCRdb lists only in-frame clones, some missing. Among 240,000 or so clones listed, approximately 80% were seen once. Input material: peripheral blood. Source of these receptors: a woman under 30 with acute or convalescent COVID-19. Both conserved end residues are part of each CDR3. Fields, in order: J gene, V gene, CDR3 protein.

J: TRBJ1-4; V: TRBV28; CDR3: CASRTLYSNEKLFF
J: TRBJ2-7; V: TRBV3-1/TRBV3-2; CDR3: CASSYLGLEQYF
J: TRBJ1-2; V: TRBV27; CDR3: CASSYVPPRQYGYTF
J: TRBJ1-3; V: TRBV18; CDR3: CASSSTRTGNLGRNGNTIYF
J: TRBJ1-1; V: TRBV6-5; CDR3: CASTLLEVLGTEAFF
J: TRBJ2-7; V: TRBV3-1/TRBV3-2; CDR3: CASSQDLARLYEQYF
J: TRBJ2-5; V: TRBV28; CDR3: CASSSRTAQETQYF
J: TRBJ2-7; V: TRBV5-1; CDR3: CASSHLGLASYEQYF
J: TRBJ2-1; V: TRBV9; CDR3: CASSVAAGAGEQFF
J: TRBJ2-7; V: TRBV28; CDR3: CASSRATSGFSYEQYF
J: TRBJ2-5; V: TRBV5-5; CDR3: CASSTGGETQYF
J: TRBJ2-1; V: TRBV5-6; CDR3: CASSLGLRPGNSYNEQFF
J: TRBJ1-3; V: TRBV18; CDR3: CASSPLSPGNTIYF
J: TRBJ1-2; V: TRBV7-9; CDR3: CASSNPRTGPNYGYTF
J: TRBJ2-1; V: TRBV9; CDR3: CASSAKAGLAGGAYNEQFF
J: TRBJ1-2; V: TRBV3-1/TRBV3-2; CDR3: CASSQGVLGRKKLSHGYTF
J: TRBJ2-1; V: TRBV7-2; CDR3: CASSSGLAGNNEQFF
J: TRBJ2-3; V: TRBV7-2; CDR3: CASSEGLAGDASTQYF
J: TRBJ2-1; V: TRBV9; CDR3: CASSVLPGRADEQFF
J: TRBJ2-7; V: TRBV7-2; CDR3: CASSQRDRGSYEQYF
J: TRBJ2-2; V: TRBV10-2; CDR3: CASSGGNRGPGELFF
J: TRBJ1-1; V: TRBV21-1; CDR3: CASSKVLGQPNYEAFF
J: TRBJ1-2; V: TRBV2; CDR3: CASSEVTFDGTDFSYGYTF
J: TRBJ2-1; V: TRBV19; CDR3: CASSRLAGINEQFF
J: TRBJ1-1; V: TRBV6-5; CDR3: CASSYGTPNTEAFF
J: TRBJ2-3; V: TRBV6-4; CDR3: CASSERAGEGDTQYF
J: TRBJ1-1; V: TRBV7-2; CDR3: CASSSYTVLEAFF
J: TRBJ1-1; V: TRBV20-1; CDR3: CSASEALEAFF
J: TRBJ1-1; V: TRBV14; CDR3: CASSQDGRKIPEAFF
J: TRBJ2-1; V: TRBV18; CDR3: CASSVQQREGRYYNEQFF
J: TRBJ2-3; V: TRBV18; CDR3: CASSPQLAGKDTQYF
J: TRBJ2-7; V: TRBV10-3; CDR3: CAIRLQLQSYEQYF
J: TRBJ2-3; V: TRBV29-1; CDR3: CSVFRPADTQYF
J: TRBJ1-5; V: TRBV10-3; CDR3: CAISERQGSQPQHF
J: TRBJ1-5; V: TRBV5-1; CDR3: CASSLGDRSNQPQHF
J: TRBJ1-6; V: TRBV6-5; CDR3: CASSRGQGNNSPLHF
J: TRBJ2-3; V: TRBV30; CDR3: CAWSHLAGGTDTQYF
J: TRBJ2-3; V: TRBV28; CDR3: CASSLSADSANLKQYF
J: TRBJ2-1; V: TRBV5-1; CDR3: CASSGSGTYNEQFF
J: TRBJ1-1; V: TRBV18; CDR3: CASSPETSEAFF
J: TRBJ1-5; V: TRBV27; CDR3: CASRGTFSNQPQHF